Shown below are 8 T cell receptor beta chains from a single sample sequenced in a study of CD8 T cells in ankylosing spondylitis. Whole-study results and caveats: Apparently characteristic of ankylosing spondylitis blood was a TCR beta motif (fewer than 10 highly homologous variants).

TCRdb called the 5' RACE reads again in MiXCR, with one record for every CDR3 protein. This sample carries 400,000 to 450,000 distinct CDR3 sequences, roughly a sixth of them seen once, and the ten largest clones take just over 1%. No antigen has been identified for these receptors. The material sequenced was blood, either unsorted or a sorted T cell fraction (not recorded which). Every receptor here comes from a male donor with ankylosing spondylitis.

In its sample, this clonotype was seen many times. V gene TRBV14 combines with J gene TRBJ1-1; D is undetermined. Germline V gene data show CDR1 as SGHDN and CDR2 as FVKESK. V was cut by 1 base and J by 1 base, with 7 bases left in between. CDR3 length: 14 residues. The CDR3 protein is CASSQVGRNTEAFF. The DNA of the CDR3 is TGTGCCAGCAGCCAAGTCGGTAGGAACACTGAAGCTTTCTTT.

The V gene is TRBV2, the J gene TRBJ1-5; possible D gene TRBD1, 6 bases. Deletions cut 1 base from V and 7 bases from J, with 17 bases between. The germline V gene encodes CDR1 SNHLY and CDR2 FYNNEI. This CDR3 spans 16 amino acids. The CDR3 region has the DNA TGTGCCAGCAGTGAAGAGGTGGGGGGGGCACGGCAGCCCCAGCATTTT. It specifies CASSEEVGGARQPQHF.

The chain links TRBV3-1 to TRBJ1-2; D is undetermined. Germline lookup yields CDR1 LGHDT and CDR2 YNNKEL (reference sequence). V gave up 1 base and J gave up 10 bases, with 7 bases separating them. This CDR3 is built from 11 residues. The CDR3 loop is CASSQASFYTF. The CDR3 DNA is TGTGCCAGCAGCCAAGCGTCCTTCTACACCTTC.

V and J are TRBV5-1 and TRBJ2-3; D remains unclear. The CDR3 consists of 15 residues. The V and J ends lost 0 bases and 0 bases respectively, with 8 bases between them. The germline V gene encodes CDR1 SGHRS and CDR2 YFSETQ. CDR3 nucleotides: TGCGCCAGCAGCTTGGGTGGGATTAGCACAGATACGCAGTATTTT. Its translation: CASSLGGISTDTQYF.

In this sample, this clonotype turned up a few times. The chain couples TRBV6-2 or TRBV6-3 to TRBJ2-3, with D uncertain. The CDR3 is 13 amino acids. The germline gives CDR1 MNHEY, CDR2 SVGEGT. V lost 6 bases to trimming and J lost 5 bases, with 12 bases between them. CDR3 sequence reads: CASSRPKGDTQYF. The CDR3 DNA is TGTGCCAGCAGCCGACCCAAGGGAGATACGCAGTATTTT.

In this sample, this clonotype turned up a few times. CDR3 residues: CASSLVGTHKGEKLFF. CDR3 nucleotides: TGTGCCAGCAGCTTAGTTGGGACCCATAAAGGGGAAAAACTGTTTTTT. This chain links TRBV7-8 with TRBJ1-4; TRBD1 might be the D (5 bases). Trimming cost V 1 base and J 8 bases, with 17 bases left between them. Per germline, CDR1 SGHVS and CDR2 FQNEAQ. The CDR3 sequence is 16 residues long. Based on the CDR3 plus reference TRBV7-8 and TRBJ1-4, the full variable domain is GAGVSQSPRYKVAKRGQDVALRCDPISGHVSLFWYQQALGQGPEFLTYFQNEAQLDKSGLPSDRFFAERPEGSVSTLKIQRTQQEDSAVYLCASSLVGTHKGEKLFFGSGTQLSVL.

This clonotype has just a few counts. This chain links TRBV5-5 with TRBJ2-1, with D uncertain. Trimming removed 4 bases at V and 4 bases at J, with 18 bases between. CDR1 and CDR2 from the germline V gene are SGHKS and YYEKEE (reference sequence). The CDR3 is 16 amino acids. CDR3 sequence (DNA): TGTGCCAGCAGCCGCTTGGGCTCCTCCTATTACAATGAGCAGTTCTTC. This translates into CASSRLGSSYYNEQFF.

The chain employs TRBV6-2 or TRBV6-3 and TRBJ1-1; the D gene is possibly TRBD1 (5 bases). The V gene's germline CDR1 is MNHEY and CDR2 SVGEGT. The length of the CDR3 is 15 residues. With 8 bases removed from V and 4 bases from J, the gap between germline ends came to 20 bases. The CDR3 DNA is TGTGCCAGCCTTTCCTCAGGACTGGGGGGCACTGAAGCTTTCTTT. Amino acids: CASLSSGLGGTEAFF.